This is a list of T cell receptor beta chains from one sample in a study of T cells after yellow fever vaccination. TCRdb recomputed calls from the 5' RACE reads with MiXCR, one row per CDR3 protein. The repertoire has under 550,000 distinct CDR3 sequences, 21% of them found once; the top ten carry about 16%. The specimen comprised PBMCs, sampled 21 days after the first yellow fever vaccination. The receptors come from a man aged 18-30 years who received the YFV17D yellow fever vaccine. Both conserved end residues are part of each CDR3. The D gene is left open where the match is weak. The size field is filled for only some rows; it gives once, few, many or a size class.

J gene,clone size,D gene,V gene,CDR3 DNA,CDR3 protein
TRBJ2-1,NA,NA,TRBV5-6,TGTGCCAGCACCGATGTTGACAGGTGGGGTGAGCAGTTCTTC,CASTDVDRWGEQFF
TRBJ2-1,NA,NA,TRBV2,TGTGCCAGCAGTGATCAGCTTAACCCCCCCTACAATGAGCAGTTCTTC,CASSDQLNPPYNEQFF
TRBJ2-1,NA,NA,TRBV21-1,TGTGCCAGCATGAGCAGATCTCCCTACAATGAGCAGTTCTTC,CASMSRSPYNEQFF
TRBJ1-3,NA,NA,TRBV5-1,TGCGCCAGCAGCTTGGTTGGGACGGACTCTGGAAACACCATATATTTT,CASSLVGTDSGNTIYF
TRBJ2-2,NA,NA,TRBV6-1,TGTGCCACCTTGTCGATGGGGATTAACACCGGGGAGCTGTTTTTT,CATLSMGINTGELFF
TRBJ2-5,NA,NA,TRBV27,TGTGCCAGCGGTATGCGGGCGACCGGAGAGACCCAGTACTTC,CASGMRATGETQYF
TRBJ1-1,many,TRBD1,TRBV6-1,TGTGCCAGCACCGGGACAGTTGAGGGCACTGAAGCTTTCTTT,CASTGTVEGTEAFF
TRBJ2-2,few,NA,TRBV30,TGTGCCTGGAGTGTTGGGGCTTTGTTCACCGGGGAGCTGTTTTTT,CAWSVGALFTGELFF
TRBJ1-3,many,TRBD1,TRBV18,TGTGCCAGCTCACCACGGACAGGGGACGGAAACACCATATATTTT,CASSPRTGDGNTIYF
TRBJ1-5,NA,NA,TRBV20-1,TGCAGTGCTGCTAATTGGCGGAATCAGCCCCAGCATTTT,CSAANWRNQPQHF
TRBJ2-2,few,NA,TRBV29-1,TGCAGCGTCCTTTACAGGGCCGGGGAGCTGTTTTTT,CSVLYRAGELFF
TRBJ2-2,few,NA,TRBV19,TGTGCCAGTAGTAGGCAGGACCCGTGGACCGGGGAGCTGTTTTTT,CASSRQDPWTGELFF
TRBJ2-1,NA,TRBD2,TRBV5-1,TGCGCCAGCAGCCCAAAGGGGTGGGCTAGCGGGCCCGATGAGCAGTTCTTC,CASSPKGWASGPDEQFF
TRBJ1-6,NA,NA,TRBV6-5,TGTGCCAGCAGTTACCGCACCGATTACTATAATTCACCCCTCCACTTT,CASSYRTDYYNSPLHF
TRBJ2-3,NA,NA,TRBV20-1,TGCAGTGCTAGCCGATCACAGGAGAACACAGATACGCAGTATTTT,CSASRSQENTDTQYF
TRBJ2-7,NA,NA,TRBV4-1,TGCGCCAGCAGCCAAGTGACAACCCAGGGTTACGAGCAGTACTTC,CASSQVTTQGYEQYF
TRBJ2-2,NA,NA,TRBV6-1,TGTGCCAGCAACGATTGGGGGGCGAACACCGGGGAGCTGTTTTTT,CASNDWGANTGELFF
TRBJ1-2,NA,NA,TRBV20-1,TGCAGTGCTAGAGATCCCCTCAGTCGCTATGGCTACACCTTC,CSARDPLSRYGYTF
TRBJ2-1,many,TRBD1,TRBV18,TGTGCCAGCCAGTCCGGACAGGGTACAAATGAGCAGTTCTTC,CASQSGQGTNEQFF